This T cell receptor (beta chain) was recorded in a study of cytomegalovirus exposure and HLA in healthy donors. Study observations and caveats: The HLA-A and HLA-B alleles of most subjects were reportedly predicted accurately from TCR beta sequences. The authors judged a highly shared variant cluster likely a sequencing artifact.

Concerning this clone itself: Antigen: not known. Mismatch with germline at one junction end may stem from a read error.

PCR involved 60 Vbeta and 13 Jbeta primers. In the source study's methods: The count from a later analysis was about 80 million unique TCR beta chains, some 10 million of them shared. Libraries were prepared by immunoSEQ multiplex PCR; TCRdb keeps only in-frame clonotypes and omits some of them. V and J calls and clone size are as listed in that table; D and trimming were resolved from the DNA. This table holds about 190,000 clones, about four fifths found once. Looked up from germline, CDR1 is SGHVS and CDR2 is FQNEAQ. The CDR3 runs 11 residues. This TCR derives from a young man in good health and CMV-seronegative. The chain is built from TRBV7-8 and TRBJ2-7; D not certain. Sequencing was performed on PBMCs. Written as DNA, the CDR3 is TGTGCCAGCAGCTTAGACGGAGAGACGAAATTC. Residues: CASSLDGETKF.